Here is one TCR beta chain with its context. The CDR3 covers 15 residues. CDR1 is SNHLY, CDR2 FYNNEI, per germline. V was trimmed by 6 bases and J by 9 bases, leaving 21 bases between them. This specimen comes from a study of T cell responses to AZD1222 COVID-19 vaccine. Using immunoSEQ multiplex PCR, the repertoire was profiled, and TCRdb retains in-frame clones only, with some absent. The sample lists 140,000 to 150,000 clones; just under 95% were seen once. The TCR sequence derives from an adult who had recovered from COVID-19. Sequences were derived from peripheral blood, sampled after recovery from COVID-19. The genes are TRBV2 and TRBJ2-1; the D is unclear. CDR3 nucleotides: TGTGCCAGCAGCCTCTTACCTGGACCCGTGGGTGAGCAGTTCTTC. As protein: CASSLLPGPVGEQFF.